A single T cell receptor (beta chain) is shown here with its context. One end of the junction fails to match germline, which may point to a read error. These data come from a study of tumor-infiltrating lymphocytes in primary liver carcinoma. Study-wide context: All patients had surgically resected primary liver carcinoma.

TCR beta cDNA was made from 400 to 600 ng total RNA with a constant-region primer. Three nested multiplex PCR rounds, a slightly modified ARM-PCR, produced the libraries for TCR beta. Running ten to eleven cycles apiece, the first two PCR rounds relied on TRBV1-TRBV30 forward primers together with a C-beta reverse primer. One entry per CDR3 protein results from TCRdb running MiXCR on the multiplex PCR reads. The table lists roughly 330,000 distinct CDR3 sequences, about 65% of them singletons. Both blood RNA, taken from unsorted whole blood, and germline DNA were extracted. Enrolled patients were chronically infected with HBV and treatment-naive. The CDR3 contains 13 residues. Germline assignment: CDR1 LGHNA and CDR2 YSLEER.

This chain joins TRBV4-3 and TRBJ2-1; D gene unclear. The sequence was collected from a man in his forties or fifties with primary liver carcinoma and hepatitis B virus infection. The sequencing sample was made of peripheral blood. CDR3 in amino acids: CAGSQGKRYEQFF. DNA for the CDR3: TGCGCCGGCAGCCAAGGGAAGAGATATGAGCAATTCTTC.